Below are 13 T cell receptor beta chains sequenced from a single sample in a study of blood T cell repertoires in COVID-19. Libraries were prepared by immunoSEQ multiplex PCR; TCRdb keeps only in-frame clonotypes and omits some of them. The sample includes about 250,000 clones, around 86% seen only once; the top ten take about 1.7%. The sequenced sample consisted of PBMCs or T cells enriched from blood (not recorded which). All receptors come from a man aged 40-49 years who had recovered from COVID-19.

Written as DNA, the CDR3 is TGTGCCAGCAGCGCCTGGACAGGGATCACTGAAGCTTTCTTT. Its translation: CASSAWTGITEAFF. This chain connects TRBV5-8 to TRBJ1-1, with 8 nucleotides matching TRBD1. Per the germline V gene, CDR1 is SGHTS and CDR2 is YDEGEE. The V segment lost 4 bases and the J segment 4 bases; nucleotides outside the gene matches: 6. The CDR3 is 14 amino acids.

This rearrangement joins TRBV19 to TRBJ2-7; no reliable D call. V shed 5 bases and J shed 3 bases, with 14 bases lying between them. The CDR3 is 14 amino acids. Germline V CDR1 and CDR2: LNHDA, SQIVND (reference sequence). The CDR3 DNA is TGTGCCAGTAGTCCGACTGTGAATAACTACGAGCAGTACTTC. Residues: CASSPTVNNYEQYF. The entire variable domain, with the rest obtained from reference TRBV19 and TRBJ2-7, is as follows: DGGITQSPKYLFRKEGQNVTLSCEQNLNHDAMYWYRQDPGQGLRLIYYSQIVNDFQKGDIAEGYSVSREKKESFPLTVTSAQKNPTAFYLCASSPTVNNYEQYFGPGTRLTVT.

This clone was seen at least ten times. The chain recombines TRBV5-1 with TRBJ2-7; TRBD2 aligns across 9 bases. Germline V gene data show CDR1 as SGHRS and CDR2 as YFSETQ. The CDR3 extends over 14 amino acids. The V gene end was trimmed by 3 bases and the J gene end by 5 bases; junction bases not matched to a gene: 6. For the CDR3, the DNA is TGCGCCAGCAGCTGGAGCGGGGGGCCGGACGAGCAGTACTTC. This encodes CASSWSGGPDEQYF.

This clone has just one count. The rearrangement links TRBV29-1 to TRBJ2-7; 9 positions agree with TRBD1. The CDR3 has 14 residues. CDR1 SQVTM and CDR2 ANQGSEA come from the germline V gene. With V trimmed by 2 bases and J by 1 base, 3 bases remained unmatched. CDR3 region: CSVETGGSSYEQYF. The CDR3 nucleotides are TGCAGCGTTGAAACAGGGGGCTCGTCCTACGAGCAGTACTTC.

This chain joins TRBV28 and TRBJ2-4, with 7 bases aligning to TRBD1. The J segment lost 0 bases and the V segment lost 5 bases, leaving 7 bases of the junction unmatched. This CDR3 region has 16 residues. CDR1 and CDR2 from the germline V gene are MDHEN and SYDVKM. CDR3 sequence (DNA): TGTGCCAGCAGTCCAGGACAGGAATTAGCCAAAAACATTCAGTACTTC. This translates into CASSPGQELAKNIQYF.

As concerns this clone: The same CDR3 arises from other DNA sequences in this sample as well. This chain's CDR3 is CASSLAGANNQPQHF. CDR3 sequence (DNA): TGTGCCAGCAGCTTAGCGGGCGCCAATAATCAGCCCCAGCATTTT. The chain combines TRBV7-2 with TRBJ1-5; no firm D call. The CDR3 consists of 15 residues. V was cut by 0 bases and J by 4 bases, with 10 bases left in between. Germline CDR1 reads SGHTA; CDR2 reads FQGNSA.

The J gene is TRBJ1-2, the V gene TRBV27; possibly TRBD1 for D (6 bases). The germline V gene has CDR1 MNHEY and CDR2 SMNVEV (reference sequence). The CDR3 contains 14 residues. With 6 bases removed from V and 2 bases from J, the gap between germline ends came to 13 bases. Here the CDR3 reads CASSAITGNYGYTF. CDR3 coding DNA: TGTGCCAGCAGCGCAATTACAGGGAACTATGGCTACACCTTC.

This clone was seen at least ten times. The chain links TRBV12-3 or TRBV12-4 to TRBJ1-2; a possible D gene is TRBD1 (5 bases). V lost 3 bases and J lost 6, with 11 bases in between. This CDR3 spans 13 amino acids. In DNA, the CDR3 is TGTGCCAGCAGTTTGTTCAGGGTGGATGGCTACACCTTC. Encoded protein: CASSLFRVDGYTF.

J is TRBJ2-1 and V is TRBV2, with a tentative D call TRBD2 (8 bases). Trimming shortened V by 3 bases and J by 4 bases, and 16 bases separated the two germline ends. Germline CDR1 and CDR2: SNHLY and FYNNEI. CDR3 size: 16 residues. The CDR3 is CASSDQRGTDYNEQFF. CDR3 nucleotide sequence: TGTGCCAGCAGTGATCAGCGGGGGACAGATTACAATGAGCAGTTCTTC.

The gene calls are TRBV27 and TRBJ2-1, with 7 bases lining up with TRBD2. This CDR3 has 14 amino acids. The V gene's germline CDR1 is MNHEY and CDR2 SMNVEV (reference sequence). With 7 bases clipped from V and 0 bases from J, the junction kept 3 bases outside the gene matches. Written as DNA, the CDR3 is TGTGCCAGCAAAGCGGGGAGCTCCTACAATGAGCAGTTCTTC. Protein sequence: CASKAGSSYNEQFF.

The CDR3 nucleotides read TGCAGCGTCGCTAGCGGGGGGGCAGATGAGCAGTTCTTC. This sequence encodes CSVASGGADEQFF. The V gene is TRBV29-1, the J gene TRBJ2-1, with 12 positions matching TRBD2. The CDR3 spans 13 residues. Germline V CDR1 and CDR2: SQVTM, ANQGSEA. Germline trimming cut 6 bases from V and 8 bases from J; bases unmatched to any gene: 5.

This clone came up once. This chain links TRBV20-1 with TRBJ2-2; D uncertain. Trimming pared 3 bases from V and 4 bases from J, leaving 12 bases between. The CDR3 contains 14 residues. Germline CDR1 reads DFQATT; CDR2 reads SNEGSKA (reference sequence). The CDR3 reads CSASLSRGTGELFF. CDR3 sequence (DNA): TGCAGTGCTAGTTTGTCCCGCGGCACCGGGGAGCTGTTTTTT.

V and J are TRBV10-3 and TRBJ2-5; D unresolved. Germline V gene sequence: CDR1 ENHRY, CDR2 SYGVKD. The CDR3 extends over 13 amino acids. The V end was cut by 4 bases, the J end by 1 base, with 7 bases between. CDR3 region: CAISGGPQETQYF. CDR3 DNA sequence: TGTGCCATCAGTGGAGGTCCCCAAGAGACCCAGTACTTC.